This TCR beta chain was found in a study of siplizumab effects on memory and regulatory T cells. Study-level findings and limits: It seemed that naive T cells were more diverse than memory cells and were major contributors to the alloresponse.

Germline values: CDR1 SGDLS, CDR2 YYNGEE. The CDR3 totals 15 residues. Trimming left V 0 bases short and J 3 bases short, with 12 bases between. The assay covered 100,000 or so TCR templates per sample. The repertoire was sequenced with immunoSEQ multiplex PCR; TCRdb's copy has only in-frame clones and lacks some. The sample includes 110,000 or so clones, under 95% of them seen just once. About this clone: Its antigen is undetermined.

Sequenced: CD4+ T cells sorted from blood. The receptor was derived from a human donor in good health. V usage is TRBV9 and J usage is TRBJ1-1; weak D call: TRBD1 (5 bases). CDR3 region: CASSVAAGPDTEAFF. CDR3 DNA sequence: TGTGCCAGCAGCGTAGCGGCAGGGCCGGACACTGAAGCTTTCTTT. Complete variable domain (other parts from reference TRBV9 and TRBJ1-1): DSGVTQTPKHLITATGQRVTLRCSPRSGDLSVYWYQQSLDQGLQFLIQYYNGEERAKGNILERFSAQQFPDLHSELNLSSLELGDSALYFCASSVAAGPDTEAFFGQGTRLTVV.